The 24 T cell receptor beta chains below all came from one sample that was sequenced in a study of blood T cell repertoires in COVID-19. Libraries were prepared by immunoSEQ multiplex PCR; TCRdb keeps only in-frame clonotypes and omits some of them. Here the sample spans about 430,000 clones, around nine tenths being singletons. Sequenced input: PBMCs or T cells enriched from blood (not recorded which). These receptor sequences come from a woman aged 25 to 45 with acute COVID-19.

V and J are TRBV28 and TRBJ2-7; TRBD1 agrees at 10 bases. Germline values: CDR1 MDHEN, CDR2 SYDVKM. The CDR3 loop spans 14 amino acids. V was clipped by 6 bases and J by 5 bases; unmatched bases: 7. The CDR3 DNA reads TGTGCCAGCAGCCTGGGACAGGGGTCCCACGAGCAGTACTTC. This encodes CASSLGQGSHEQYF.

This chain links TRBV15 with TRBJ2-1; 7 bases align to TRBD2. The CDR3 has 13 amino acids. V shed 8 bases and J 4 bases; nucleotides not matched to a gene: 5. Germline values: CDR1 LNHNV, CDR2 YYDKDF (reference sequence). CDR3 sequence reads: CATGLADYNEQFF. DNA of the CDR3: TGTGCCACCGGTCTAGCGGATTACAATGAGCAGTTCTTC.

On this clone itself: In the same sample, other DNA sequences code for this CDR3. The chain couples TRBV7-2 to TRBJ2-1; TRBD1 agrees at 8 bases. Germline V lookup: CDR1 SGHTA, CDR2 FQGNSA. J lost 2 bases, V lost 3 bases, and 3 bases had no gene match. CDR3 size: 15 residues. CDR3: CASSFDRGPYNEQFF. The CDR3 nucleotides are TGTGCCAGCAGCTTTGACAGGGGACCCTACAATGAGCAGTTCTTC.

J is TRBJ2-7 and V is TRBV6-5; 9 nucleotides line up with TRBD1. The trim removed 0 bases at V and 3 bases at J, leaving 6 bases unmatched. The CDR3 is made up of 16 amino acids. Per germline, CDR1 MNHEY and CDR2 SVGAGI. CDR3 in amino acids: CASSYSLGQGNYEQYF. The CDR3 nucleotides read TGTGCCAGCAGTTACTCCCTGGGACAGGGTAACTACGAGCAGTACTTC.

The J gene is TRBJ1-3, the V gene TRBV18; the D gene is possibly TRBD1 (6 bases). The germline CDR1 and CDR2 sequences are KGHSH and LQKENI. The ends were cut back, 3 bases at V and 0 bases at J, with 15 bases in the middle. This CDR3 comprises 17 residues. The CDR3 spells CASSPIMDRYSGNTIYF. The CDR3 coding sequence is TGTGCCAGCTCACCTATTATGGACAGATACTCTGGAAACACCATATATTTT.

The CDR3 coding sequence is TGTGCCAGCAGCCCCGGGACAGGGAGTAGCCGAAATTCACCCCTCCACTTT. Residues: CASSPGTGSSRNSPLHF. The chain carries TRBV7-2 and TRBJ1-6; TRBD1 matches at 9 bases. This CDR3 region has 17 residues. Trimming cost V 5 bases and J 7 bases; bases outside gene matches: 12. CDR1 is SGHTA, CDR2 FQGNSA, per germline.

The chain has TRBV10-1 and TRBJ2-5, with D possibly being TRBD1 (7 bases). Per germline, CDR1 WNHNN and CDR2 SYGVQD (reference sequence). Trimming pared 3 bases from V and 5 bases from J, leaving 16 bases between. CDR3 length: 15 residues. CDR3 DNA: TGCGCCAGCAGTGAAGAACCCAGGGGGGCCGAGACCCAGTACTTC. Protein: CASSEEPRGAETQYF.

V is TRBV24-1 and J is TRBJ2-3, with 11 bases fitting TRBD2. The V gene end was trimmed by 4 bases and the J gene end by 5 bases; junction bases not matched to a gene: 13. The germline gives CDR1 KGHDR, CDR2 SFDVKD. The CDR3 runs 18 residues. Written as DNA, the CDR3 is TGTGCCACCAGTGACTCACAGCTTAGCGGGGGGGCTGGAGATACGCAGTATTTT. Encoded protein: CATSDSQLSGGAGDTQYF.

V is TRBV19 and J is TRBJ2-2; weak D call: TRBD1 (6 bases). Trimming cost V 9 bases and J 6 bases, with 11 bases left between them. This CDR3 has 12 residues. Germline lookup yields CDR1 LNHDA and CDR2 SQIVND (reference sequence). The CDR3 loop reads CASKQGAGELFF. The CDR3 coding sequence is TGTGCCAGCAAACAGGGCGCCGGGGAGCTGTTTTTT.

The rearrangement links TRBV7-8 to TRBJ2-2; 10 bases agree with TRBD2. With 2 bases clipped from V and 0 bases from J, the junction kept 9 bases outside the gene matches. This CDR3 has 19 amino acids. In germline, CDR1 is SGHVS, CDR2 FQNEAQ. The DNA of the CDR3 is TGTGCCAGCAGCTTACCTCGTGCTAGCGGGGGTACGAACACCGGGGAGCTGTTTTTT. It is translated as CASSLPRASGGTNTGELFF.

The rearrangement links TRBV19 to TRBJ1-5, with 11 bases that match TRBD1. Unmatched junction bases numbered 3, after V lost 4 bases and J lost 4 bases. Germline assignment: CDR1 LNHDA and CDR2 SQIVND (reference sequence). This CDR3 region has 15 residues. CDR3 loop: CASSTGTGGNQPQHF. Here the CDR3 DNA reads TGTGCCAGTAGTACAGGGACAGGGGGAAATCAGCCCCAGCATTTT.

Regarding this clone: The sample contains more than one DNA sequence encoding this CDR3. The gene calls are TRBV7-3 and TRBJ2-3; the match to TRBD2 covers 8 bases. The CDR3 consists of 15 residues. The germline gives CDR1 SGHTA, CDR2 FQGTGA. The V segment lost 5 bases and the J segment 2 bases; nucleotides outside the gene matches: 6. CDR3 sequence: CASSTSGGPTDTQYF. The DNA for the CDR3 is TGTGCCAGCAGCACCAGCGGGGGCCCCACAGATACGCAGTATTTT. The entire variable domain, with the rest obtained from reference TRBV7-3 and TRBJ2-3, is as follows: GAGVSQTPSNKVTEKGKYVELRCDPISGHTALYWYRQSLGQGPEFLIYFQGTGAADDSGLPNDRFFAVRPEGSVSTLKIQRTERGDSAVYLCASSTSGGPTDTQYFGPGTRLTVL.

The chain has TRBV15 and TRBJ2-1; tentative D call: TRBD2 (5 bases). Trimming shortened V by 0 bases and J by 1 base, and 7 bases separated the two germline ends. This CDR3 is 15 amino acids long. The V gene's germline CDR1 is LNHNV and CDR2 YYDKDF (reference sequence). The DNA for the CDR3 is TGTGCCACCAGCAGAGAAAGCGGATCCTACAATGAGCAGTTCTTC. Translation gives CATSRESGSYNEQFF.

This rearrangement joins TRBV27 to TRBJ1-1; no firm D call. Trimming took off 3 bases at V and 1 base at J, with 6 bases between the two ends. CDR3 length equals 13 residues. Germline V gives CDR1 MNHEY, CDR2 SMNVEV (reference sequence). In DNA, the CDR3 is TGTGCCAGCAGTTTGGGAGGGAACACTGAAGCTTTCTTT. This codes for CASSLGGNTEAFF.

V is TRBV7-9 and J is TRBJ1-4; 8 nucleotides match TRBD1. Germline CDR1 SEHNR, CDR2 FQNEAQ (reference sequence). This CDR3 is built from 15 residues. V lost 2 bases, J lost 5 bases, and 4 bases stayed unmatched. This CDR3 is CASSLSRQGNEKLFF. For the CDR3, the DNA is TGTGCCAGCAGCTTAAGTCGACAGGGGAATGAAAAACTGTTTTTT.

This clone was observed once. The gene calls are TRBV19 and TRBJ2-1; tentative D call: TRBD2 (6 bases). Germline V CDR1 and CDR2: LNHDA, SQIVND (reference sequence). CDR3 size: 16 residues. V shed 5 bases and J shed 4 bases, with 18 bases lying between them. As DNA, the CDR3 is TGTGCCAGTAGTTCCCGCCTAGCGAGATTGTACAATGAGCAGTTCTTC. This codes for CASSSRLARLYNEQFF.

The chain couples TRBV3-1 (or the pseudogene TRBV3-2) to TRBJ2-1, with TRBD2 matching 10 bases. The CDR3 runs 14 residues. CDR1 and CDR2 (germline): LGHDT, YNNKEL (reference sequence). V lost 3 bases to trimming and J lost 7 bases; unmatched junction nucleotides: 3. The CDR3 loop reads CASSQGLAWNEQFF. The CDR3 DNA reads as TGTGCCAGCAGCCAGGGACTAGCGTGGAATGAGCAGTTCTTC.

The chain recombines TRBV4-3 with TRBJ1-6, with TRBD1 matching over 8 bases. Germline V gives CDR1 LGHNA, CDR2 YSLEER. Trimming took 2 bases from V and 7 from J; bases not matched to a gene: 1. The CDR3 has 14 amino acids. The CDR3 sequence is CASSQQGANSPLHF. The CDR3 nucleotides read TGCGCCAGCAGCCAACAGGGGGCGAATTCACCCCTCCACTTT.

This clone was seen a single time. The chain recombines TRBV4-3 with TRBJ1-3; possibly TRBD1 for D (5 bases). Germline V lookup: CDR1 LGHNA, CDR2 YSLEER. The CDR3 loop spans 16 amino acids. Trimming cost V 0 bases and J 2 bases, with 11 bases left between them. The CDR3 bases are TGCGCCAGCAGCCAAGATTATAGGGGTGCTGGAAACACCATATATTTT. Translated: CASSQDYRGAGNTIYF.

V and J are TRBV6-2 or TRBV6-3 and TRBJ2-1, with a possible D match to TRBD1 (6 bases). The V and J ends lost 2 bases and 4 bases respectively, with 12 bases between them. The CDR3 is 15 residues long. Germline V lookup: CDR1 MNHEY, CDR2 SVGEGT. The CDR3 nucleotides are TGTGCCAGCAGTTACCCCAGGGGTCTTTACAATGAGCAGTTCTTC. This encodes CASSYPRGLYNEQFF.

This clone appeared a single time. This chain uses TRBV19 with TRBJ1-1, with 7 bases identical to TRBD1. V shed 4 bases and J 4 bases; nucleotides not matched to a gene: 6. The CDR3 covers 14 residues. The germline V gene has CDR1 LNHDA and CDR2 SQIVND (reference sequence). CDR3 sequence reads: CASSTSTGRTEAFF. CDR3 coding DNA: TGTGCCAGTAGTACCTCGACAGGGCGCACTGAAGCTTTCTTT. The whole variable domain, remainder taken from reference TRBV19 and TRBJ1-1, is DGGITQSPKYLFRKEGQNVTLSCEQNLNHDAMYWYRQDPGQGLRLIYYSQIVNDFQKGDIAEGYSVSREKKESFPLTVTSAQKNPTAFYLCASSTSTGRTEAFFGQGTRLTVV.

The chain recombines TRBV10-1 with TRBJ2-5; 7 bases map to TRBD2. Germline lookup yields CDR1 WNHNN and CDR2 SYGVQD (reference sequence). CDR3 length: 13 residues. J gave up 2 bases and V 9 bases, and 6 bases lay outside the gene matches. The CDR3 loop reads CASSGGGQETQYF. The CDR3 nucleotides read TGCGCCAGTTCGGGAGGTGGACAAGAGACCCAGTACTTC.

This rearrangement joins TRBV11-1 to TRBJ1-1, with D uncertain. V was cut by 5 bases and J by 1 base, with 17 bases left in between. The CDR3 covers 16 residues. CDR1 SGHAT and CDR2 FQDESV come from the germline V gene (reference sequence). CDR3 sequence: CASSPGGFGRNTEAFF. DNA of the CDR3: TGTGCCAGCAGCCCCGGCGGATTCGGCCGGAACACTGAAGCTTTCTTT.

Here the CDR3 reads CASSRTGGSNEQYF. The CDR3 DNA sequence: TGTGCCAGCAGTCGTACGGGGGGAAGTAACGAGCAGTACTTC. The V and J genes are TRBV9 and TRBJ2-7, with 7 bases matching TRBD2. Germline CDR1 and CDR2: SGDLS and YYNGEE. The CDR3 length is 14 residues. Trimming took 5 bases from V and 5 from J; bases not matched to a gene: 10.